The rows below give T cell receptor beta chains drawn from one sample of a study of blood T cell repertoires in COVID-19. TCRdb's copy holds only in-frame clones and misses some; the assay was immunoSEQ multiplex PCR. The sample includes a few hundred thousand clones, around nine tenths of them seen just once. The sequencing sample was made of peripheral blood. These receptors came from a man aged 18 to 29 with COVID-19, enrolled during active disease. Both conserved end residues are part of each CDR3. A D gene is named only where the DNA matches it firmly. Not every row has a clone size; where given, it reads once, few, many or a size class.

NA TRBJ2-5 NA TRBV5-5 TGTGCCAGCAGCACCGACTGGAGTCAAGAGACCCAGTACTTC CASSTDWSQETQYF
once TRBJ2-6 NA TRBV5-1 TGCGCCAGCAGCTTGGAGCCGGACGGGTTCGGGAGGGCCAACGTCCTGACTTTC CASSLEPDGFGRANVLTF
NA TRBJ2-1 NA TRBV7-9 TGTGCCAGCAGCTTAAATAACCGTTCTCCCCAGATCTTC CASSLNNRSPQIF
NA TRBJ2-1 TRBD2 TRBV5-4 TGTGCCAGCAGCCGGGACTCTACGGGAGGCTCCTACAATGAGCAGTTCTTC CASSRDSTGGSYNEQFF
NA TRBJ2-5 TRBD2 TRBV11-1 TGTGCCAGCAGCTTAGGTCGGGGGGGTTGGGAGACCCAGTACTTC CASSLGRGGWETQYF
few TRBJ2-3 NA TRBV12-2 TGTGCAAGTCGCTTAGGAAACCTCATAAGGGGACTAGCGGGAGGGCCTGATACGCAGTATTTT CASRLGNLIRGLAGGPDTQYF
NA TRBJ2-3 TRBD2 TRBV9 TGTGCCAGCAGCGTAACTAGCGGGGGGGCCTCAGATACGCAGTATTTT CASSVTSGGASDTQYF
once TRBJ1-2 NA TRBV6-1 TGTGCCAGCAGTGATGGCAGCTATGGCTACACCTTC CASSDGSYGYTF
NA TRBJ2-2 TRBD2 TRBV5-4 TGTGCCAGCAGCTTGCCCGGGACTAGAGGCGGGGAGCTGTTTTTT CASSLPGTRGGELFF
few TRBJ1-2 TRBD1 TRBV5-4 TGTGCCAGCAGCTTCCCACAGGGGGCCTCATCTGGCTACACCTTC CASSFPQGASSGYTF
NA TRBJ1-6 TRBD1 TRBV5-1 TGCGCCAGCAGCTTGAGTGGGACAGGGGGTAGGGATTCACCCCTCCACTTT CASSLSGTGGRDSPLHF